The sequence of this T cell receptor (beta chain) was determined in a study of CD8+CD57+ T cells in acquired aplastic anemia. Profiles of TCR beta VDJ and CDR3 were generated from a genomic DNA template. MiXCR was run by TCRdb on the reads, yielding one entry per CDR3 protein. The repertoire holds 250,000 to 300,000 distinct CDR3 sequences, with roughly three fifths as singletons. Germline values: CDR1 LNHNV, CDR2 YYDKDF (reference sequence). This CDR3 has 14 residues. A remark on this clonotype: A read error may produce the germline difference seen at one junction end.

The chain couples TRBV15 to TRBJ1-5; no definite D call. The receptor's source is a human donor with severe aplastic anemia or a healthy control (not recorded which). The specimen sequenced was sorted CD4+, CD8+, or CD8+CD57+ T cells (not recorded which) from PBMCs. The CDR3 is CATSRGLSSQPQHF. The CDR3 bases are TGTGCCACCAGCAGAGGTCTGAGCAGTCAGCCCCAGCATTTT.